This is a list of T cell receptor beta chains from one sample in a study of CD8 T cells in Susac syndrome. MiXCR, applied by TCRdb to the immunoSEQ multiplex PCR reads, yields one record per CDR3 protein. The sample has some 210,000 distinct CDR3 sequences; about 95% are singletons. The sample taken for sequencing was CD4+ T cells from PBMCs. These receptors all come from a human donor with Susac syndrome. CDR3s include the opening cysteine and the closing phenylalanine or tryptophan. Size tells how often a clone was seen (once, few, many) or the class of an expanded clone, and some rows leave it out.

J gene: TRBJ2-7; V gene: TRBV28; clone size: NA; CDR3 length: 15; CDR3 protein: CASSPPRDSVYEQYF
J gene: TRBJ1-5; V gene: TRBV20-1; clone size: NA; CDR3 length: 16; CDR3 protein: CSANRGTGESNQPQHF
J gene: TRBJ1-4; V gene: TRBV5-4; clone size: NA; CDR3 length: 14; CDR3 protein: CASSRKGYNEKLFF
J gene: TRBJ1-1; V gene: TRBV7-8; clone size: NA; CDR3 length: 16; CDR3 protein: CASSSETGTGNTEAFF
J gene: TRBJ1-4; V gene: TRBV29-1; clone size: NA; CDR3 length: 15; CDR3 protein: CSGLGGLATNEKLFF
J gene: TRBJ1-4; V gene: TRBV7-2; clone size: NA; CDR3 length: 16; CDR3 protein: CASSPVPAGTNEKLFF
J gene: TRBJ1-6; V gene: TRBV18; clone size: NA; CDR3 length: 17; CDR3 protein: CASSRTGTGGSGTPLHF
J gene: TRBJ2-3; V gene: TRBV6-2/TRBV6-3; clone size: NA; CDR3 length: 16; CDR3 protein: CASSYPNQAGPDTQYF
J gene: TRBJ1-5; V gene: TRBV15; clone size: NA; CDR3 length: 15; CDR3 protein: CATSRDGRSNQPQHF
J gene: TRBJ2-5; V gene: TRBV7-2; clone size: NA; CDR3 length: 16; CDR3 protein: CASSLGSLAGGRAQYF
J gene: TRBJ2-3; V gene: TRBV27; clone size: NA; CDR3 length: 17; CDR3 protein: CASSFQGLARSTDTQYF
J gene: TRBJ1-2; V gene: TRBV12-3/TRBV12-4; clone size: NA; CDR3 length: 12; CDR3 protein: CASRGDSYGYTF
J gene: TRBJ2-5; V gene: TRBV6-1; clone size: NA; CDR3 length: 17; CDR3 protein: CASTPLILAGGQETQYF
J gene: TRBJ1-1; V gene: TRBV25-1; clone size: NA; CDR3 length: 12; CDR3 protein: CASSEQGAEAFF
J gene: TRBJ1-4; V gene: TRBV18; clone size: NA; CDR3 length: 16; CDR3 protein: CASSPRQAGANEKLFF
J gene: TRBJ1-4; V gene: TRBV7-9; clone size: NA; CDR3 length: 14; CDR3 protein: CASSPGKTNEKLFF
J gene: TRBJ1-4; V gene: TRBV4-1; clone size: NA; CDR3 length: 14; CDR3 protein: CAGGTGISNEKLFF
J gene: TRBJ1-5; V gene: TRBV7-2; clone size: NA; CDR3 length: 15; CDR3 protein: CASSLWAGSNQPQHF
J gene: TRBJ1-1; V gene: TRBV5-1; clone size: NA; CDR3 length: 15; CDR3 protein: CASSHSGLADTEAFF
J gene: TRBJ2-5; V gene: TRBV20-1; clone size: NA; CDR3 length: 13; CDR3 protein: CSARRTGSETQYF
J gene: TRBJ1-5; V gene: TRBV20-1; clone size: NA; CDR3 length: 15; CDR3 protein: CSAMGGPGDNQPQHF
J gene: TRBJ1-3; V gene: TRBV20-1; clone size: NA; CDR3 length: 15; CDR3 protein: CSARDPRDAGNTIYF
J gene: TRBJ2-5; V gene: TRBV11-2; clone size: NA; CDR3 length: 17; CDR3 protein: CASSLSLPTGGKETQYF
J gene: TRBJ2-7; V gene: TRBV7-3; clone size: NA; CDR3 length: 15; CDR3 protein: CASSLASGPSYEQYF
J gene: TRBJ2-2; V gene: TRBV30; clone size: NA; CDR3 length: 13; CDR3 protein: CAGWTQETGELFF
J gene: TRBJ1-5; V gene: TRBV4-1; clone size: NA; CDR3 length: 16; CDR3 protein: CASSQERAQGNQPQHF
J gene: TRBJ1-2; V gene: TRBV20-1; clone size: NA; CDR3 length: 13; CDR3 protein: CSARVVTAYGYTF
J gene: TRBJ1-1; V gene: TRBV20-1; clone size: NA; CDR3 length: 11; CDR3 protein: CSASINVEAFF
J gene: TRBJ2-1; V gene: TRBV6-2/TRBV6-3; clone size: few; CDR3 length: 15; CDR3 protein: CASSPGLAGDNEQFF
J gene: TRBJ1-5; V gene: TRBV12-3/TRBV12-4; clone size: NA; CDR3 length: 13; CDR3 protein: CASTLWLNQPQHF
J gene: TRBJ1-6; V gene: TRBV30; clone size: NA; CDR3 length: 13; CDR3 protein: CAREGEYNSPLHF
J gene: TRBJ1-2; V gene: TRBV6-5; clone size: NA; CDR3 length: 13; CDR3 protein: CASRVQGAGGYTF
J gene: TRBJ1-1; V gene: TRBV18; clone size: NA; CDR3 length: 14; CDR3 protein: CASSPQTVPTEAFF
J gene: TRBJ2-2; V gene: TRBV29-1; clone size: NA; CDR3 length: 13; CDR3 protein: CSVDSGYTGELFF
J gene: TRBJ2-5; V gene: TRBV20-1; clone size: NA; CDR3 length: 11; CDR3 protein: CSASAPETQYF
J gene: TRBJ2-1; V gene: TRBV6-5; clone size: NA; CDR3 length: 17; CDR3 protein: CASSYSLGTSGGHEQFF
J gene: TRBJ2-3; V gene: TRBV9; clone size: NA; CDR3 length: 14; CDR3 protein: CASSVSGVEDTQYF
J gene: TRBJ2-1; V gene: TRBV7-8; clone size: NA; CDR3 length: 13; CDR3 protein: CASSRQGINEQFF
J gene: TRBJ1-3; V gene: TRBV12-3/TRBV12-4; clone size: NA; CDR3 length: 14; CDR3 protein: CASRETGSGNTIYF
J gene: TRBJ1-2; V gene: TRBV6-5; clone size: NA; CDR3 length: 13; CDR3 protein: CASSSTADSGYTF
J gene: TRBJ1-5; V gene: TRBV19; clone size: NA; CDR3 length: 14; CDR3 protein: CASKGDPSNQPQHF
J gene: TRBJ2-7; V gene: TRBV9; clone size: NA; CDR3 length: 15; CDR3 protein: CASSLSGGAKNEQYF
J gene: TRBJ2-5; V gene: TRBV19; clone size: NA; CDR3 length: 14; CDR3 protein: CASSPWANQETQYF
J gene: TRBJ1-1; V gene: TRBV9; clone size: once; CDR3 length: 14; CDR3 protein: CASSVGLGDNYAFF